The present TCR beta chain was sequenced within a study of T cell changes during pregnancy in multiple sclerosis. Sequencing used immunoSEQ multiplex PCR; TCRdb keeps in-frame clones, though not all of them. The data hold around 100,000 clones, with 90% to 95% observed a single time. Per germline, CDR1 LNHDA and CDR2 SQIVND (reference sequence). V shed 10 bases and J 7 bases; nucleotides not matched to a gene: 9. This CDR3 is built from 14 residues. This material consisted of peripheral blood, taken after pregnancy. This chain joins TRBV19 and TRBJ1-6; 8 bases line up with TRBD1. The TCR was taken from a female donor with multiple sclerosis, enrolled in a pregnancy study. The CDR3 spells CATSDRGWNSPLHF. The CDR3 nucleotides are TGTGCCACCTCAGACAGGGGCTGGAATTCACCCCTCCACTTT.